The clone carrying this TCR beta chain appeared many times. Its antigen is not known. The time point denotes: newly diagnosed GD, antithyroid drugs for less than 3 months. PBMC RNA was the source of the TCR library. As collected, the peripheral blood samples measured around 9 milliliters each and went into EDTA tubes. V was trimmed by 4 bases and J by 2 bases, leaving 11 bases between them. Germline assignment: CDR1 DFQATT and CDR2 SNEGSKA (reference sequence). CDR3 size: 13 residues. The TCR beta library used iRepertoire HTBI primers with Arm-PCR amplification of CDR3. One entry per CDR3 protein results from TCRdb running MiXCR on the multiplex PCR reads. The sample comprises hundreds of thousands of distinct CDR3 sequences, 15% to 20% of which are singletons, and around a sixth rests with the top ten. These data come from a study of regulatory T cells in long-lasting Graves disease. Regarding the study as a whole: There were preferences for TRBV28, TRBJ1-2 and TRBJ2-5 in persistent disease.

The same sample was also used in a study of T cells in Graves' hyperthyroidism and ophthalmopathy.

Sample: peripheral blood mononuclear cells (PBMCs), taken at new diagnosis, from a patient treated with antithyroid drugs. This sequence originates from a woman younger than 45 with Graves disease. The V call is TRBV20-1, the J call TRBJ1-1; TRBD1 might be the D (6 bases). The CDR3 here is CSATPGTNTEAFF. The CDR3 DNA sequence: TGCAGTGCTACTCCCGGGACAAACACTGAAGCTTTCTTT.